This TCR beta chain was recovered during a study of T cells in Graves' hyperthyroidism and ophthalmopathy. General observations from the study: The model's output predicted ophthalmopathy at a median of about 6.5 months prior to onset.

V was shortened by 2 bases and J by 2 bases, with 13 bases between the two germline ends. Germline V gene sequence: CDR1 LNHDA, CDR2 SQIVND (reference sequence). This CDR3 comprises 16 residues. The investigators amplified TCR beta CDR3 regions from RNA transcripts. The HTBI primer set was used in a first-round RT-PCR of the TCR CDR3. TCRdb called the multiplex PCR reads again in MiXCR, with one record for every CDR3 protein. The sample contains 650,000 to 750,000 distinct CDR3 sequences, roughly 15% of which appear only once. Note on this clonotype: The antigen is unknown.

Hyperthyroidism was newly diagnosed in patients aged 18 to 65 (duration under 2 months). The chain employs TRBV19 and TRBJ1-5, with TRBD1 as a possible D gene (6 bases). This TCR was recovered from a woman younger than 35 with Graves' hyperthyroidism. The sample taken for sequencing was blood. The CDR3: CASSIRGARRNQPQHF. DNA of the CDR3: TGTGCCAGTAGTATAAGGGGGGCGCGGCGCAATCAGCCCCAGCATTTT.